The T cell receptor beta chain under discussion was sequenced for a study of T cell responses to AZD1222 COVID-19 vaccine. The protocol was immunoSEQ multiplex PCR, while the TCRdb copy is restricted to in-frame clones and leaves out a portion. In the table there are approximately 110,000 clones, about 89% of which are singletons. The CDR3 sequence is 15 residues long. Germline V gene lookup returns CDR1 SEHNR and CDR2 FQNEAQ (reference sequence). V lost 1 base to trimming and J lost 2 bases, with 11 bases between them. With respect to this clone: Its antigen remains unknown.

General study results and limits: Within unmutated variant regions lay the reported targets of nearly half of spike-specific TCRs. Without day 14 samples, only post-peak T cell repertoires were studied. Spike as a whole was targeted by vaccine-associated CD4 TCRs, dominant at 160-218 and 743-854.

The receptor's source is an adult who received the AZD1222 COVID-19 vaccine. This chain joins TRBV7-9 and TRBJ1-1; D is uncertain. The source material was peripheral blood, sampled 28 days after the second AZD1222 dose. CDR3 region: CASSLGGGGNTEAFF. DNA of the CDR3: TGTGCCAGCAGCTTAGGAGGAGGCGGAAACACTGAAGCTTTCTTT.